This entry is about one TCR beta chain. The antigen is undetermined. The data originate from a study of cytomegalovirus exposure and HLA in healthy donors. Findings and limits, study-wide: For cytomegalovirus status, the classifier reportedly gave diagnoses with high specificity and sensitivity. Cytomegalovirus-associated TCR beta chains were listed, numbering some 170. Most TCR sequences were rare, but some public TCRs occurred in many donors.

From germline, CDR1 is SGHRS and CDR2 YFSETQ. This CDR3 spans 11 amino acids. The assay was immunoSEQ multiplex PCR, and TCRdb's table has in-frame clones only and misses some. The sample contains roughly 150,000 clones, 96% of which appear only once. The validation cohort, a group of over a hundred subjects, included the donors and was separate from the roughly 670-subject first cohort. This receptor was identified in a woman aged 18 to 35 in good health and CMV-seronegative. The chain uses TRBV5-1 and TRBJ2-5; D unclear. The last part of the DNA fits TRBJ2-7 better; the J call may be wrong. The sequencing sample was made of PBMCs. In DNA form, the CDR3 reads TGCGCCAGCAGAAATGGTTACGAGCAGTACTTC. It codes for CASRNGYEQYF.